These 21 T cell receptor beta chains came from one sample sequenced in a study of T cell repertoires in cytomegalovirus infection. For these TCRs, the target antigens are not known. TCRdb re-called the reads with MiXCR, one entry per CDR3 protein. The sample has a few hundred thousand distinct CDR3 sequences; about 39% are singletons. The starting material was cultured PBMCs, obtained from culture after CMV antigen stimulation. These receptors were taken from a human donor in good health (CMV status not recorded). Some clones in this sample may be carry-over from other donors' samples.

CDR3 sequence reads: CATSRQGAVGYTF. Written as DNA, the CDR3 is TGTGCCACCAGCCGGCAGGGTGCAGTCGGCTACACCTTC. This chain connects TRBV15 to TRBJ1-2; tentative D call: TRBD1 (5 bases). From germline, CDR1 is LNHNV and CDR2 YYDKDF (reference sequence). The CDR3 has 13 amino acids. Trimming took 5 bases from V and 8 from J, leaving 15 bases between them.

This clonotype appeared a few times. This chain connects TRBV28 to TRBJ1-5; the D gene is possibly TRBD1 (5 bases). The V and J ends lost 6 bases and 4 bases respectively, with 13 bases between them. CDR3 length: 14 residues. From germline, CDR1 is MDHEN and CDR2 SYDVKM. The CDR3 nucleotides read TGTGCCAGCAGCCCCATCGGGGGGAATCAGCCCCAGCATTTT. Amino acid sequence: CASSPIGGNQPQHF.

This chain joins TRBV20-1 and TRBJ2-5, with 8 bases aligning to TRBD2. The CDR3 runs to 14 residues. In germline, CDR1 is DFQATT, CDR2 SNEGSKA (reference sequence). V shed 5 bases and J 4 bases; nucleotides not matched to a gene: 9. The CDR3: CSALPISGVETQYF. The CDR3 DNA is TGCAGTGCTCTCCCGATTAGCGGGGTAGAGACCCAGTACTTC.

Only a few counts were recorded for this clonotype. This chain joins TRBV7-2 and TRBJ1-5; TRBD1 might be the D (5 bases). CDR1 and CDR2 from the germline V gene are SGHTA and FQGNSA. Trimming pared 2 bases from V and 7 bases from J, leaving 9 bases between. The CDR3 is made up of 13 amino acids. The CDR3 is CASSLKGEQPQHF. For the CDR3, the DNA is TGTGCCAGCAGCTTAAAAGGGGAACAGCCCCAGCATTTT.

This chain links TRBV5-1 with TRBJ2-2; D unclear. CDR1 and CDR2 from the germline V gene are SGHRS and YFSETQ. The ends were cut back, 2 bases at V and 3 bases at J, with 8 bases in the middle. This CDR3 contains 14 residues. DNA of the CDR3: TGCGCCAGCAGCTTCGACACTTACACCGGGGAGCTGTTTTTT. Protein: CASSFDTYTGELFF.

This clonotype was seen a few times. The CDR3 DNA follows: TGCAGTGCGGCCGAGGGGTTTGGGGGAGACTATGGCTACACCTTC. Translated: CSAAEGFGGDYGYTF. The rearrangement uses TRBV20-1 and TRBJ1-2; D is perhaps TRBD1 (5 bases). Looked up from germline, CDR1 is DFQATT and CDR2 is SNEGSKA (reference sequence). The CDR3 sequence is 15 residues long. V lost 6 bases to trimming and J lost 3 bases, with 20 bases between them.

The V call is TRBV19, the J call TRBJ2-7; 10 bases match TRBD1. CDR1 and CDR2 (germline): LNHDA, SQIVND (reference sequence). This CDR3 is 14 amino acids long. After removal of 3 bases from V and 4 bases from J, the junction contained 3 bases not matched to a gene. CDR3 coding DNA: TGTGCCAGTAGTATTGGGACAGGGGAGTACGAGCAGTACTTC. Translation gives CASSIGTGEYEQYF.

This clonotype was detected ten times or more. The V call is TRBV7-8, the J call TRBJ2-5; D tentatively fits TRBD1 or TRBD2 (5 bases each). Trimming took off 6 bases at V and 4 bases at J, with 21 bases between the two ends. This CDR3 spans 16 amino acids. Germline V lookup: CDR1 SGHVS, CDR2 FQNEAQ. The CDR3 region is CASSLIPGRRAETQYF. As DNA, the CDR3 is TGTGCCAGCAGTCTCATTCCGGGACGGCGGGCAGAGACCCAGTACTTC.

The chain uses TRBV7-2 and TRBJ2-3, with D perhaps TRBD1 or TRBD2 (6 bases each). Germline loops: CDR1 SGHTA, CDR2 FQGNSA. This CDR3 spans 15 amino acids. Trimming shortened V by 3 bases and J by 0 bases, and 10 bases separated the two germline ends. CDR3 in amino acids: CASSFAGTSTDTQYF. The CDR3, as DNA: TGTGCCAGCAGCTTTGCGGGGACAAGCACAGATACGCAGTATTTT.

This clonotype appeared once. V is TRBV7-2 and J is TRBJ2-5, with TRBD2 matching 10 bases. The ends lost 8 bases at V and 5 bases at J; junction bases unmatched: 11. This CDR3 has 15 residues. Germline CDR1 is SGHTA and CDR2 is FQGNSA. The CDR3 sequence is CASSPPSGSRETQYF. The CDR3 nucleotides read TGTGCCAGCTCCCCCCCTAGCGGGAGTCGGGAGACCCAGTACTTC.

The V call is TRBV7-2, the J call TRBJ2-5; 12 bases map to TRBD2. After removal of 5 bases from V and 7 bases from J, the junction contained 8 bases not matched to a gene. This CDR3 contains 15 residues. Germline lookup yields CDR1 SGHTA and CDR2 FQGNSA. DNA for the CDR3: TGTGCCAGCAGCCAACTAGCGGGGGGCGGCGGGACCCAGTACTTC. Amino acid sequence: CASSQLAGGGGTQYF.

The CDR3 nucleotides are TGTGCTAGTGGTTCTGTACCCCCCCCGGGGGCCACGACCACCATATATTTT. Its protein is CASGSVPPPGATTTIYF. The chain employs TRBV12-5 and TRBJ1-3; possibly TRBD1 for D (6 bases). Trimming removed 4 bases from V and 9 bases from J, with 25 bases in between. This CDR3 is built from 17 residues. Germline values: CDR1 LGHNT, CDR2 FRNRAP.

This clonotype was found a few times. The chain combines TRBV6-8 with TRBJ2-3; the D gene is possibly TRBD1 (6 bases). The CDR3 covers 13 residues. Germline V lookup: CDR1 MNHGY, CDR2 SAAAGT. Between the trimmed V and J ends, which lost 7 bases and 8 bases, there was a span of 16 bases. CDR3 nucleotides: TGTGCCAGCATGGACGAGGGGGTTGGTACGCAGTATTTT. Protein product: CASMDEGVGTQYF.

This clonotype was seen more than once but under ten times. CDR3 in DNA: TGTGCCAGCAGCTTGGAAGGGGAGGGTTACACCGGGGAGCTGTTTTTT. Its translation is CASSLEGEGYTGELFF. V is TRBV5-4 and J is TRBJ2-2, with TRBD2 matching over 7 bases. This CDR3 region has 16 residues. V trimming: 0 bases; J trimming: 3 bases; junction bases outside the gene matches: 5. Germline V gene lookup returns CDR1 SGHNT and CDR2 YYREEE (reference sequence).

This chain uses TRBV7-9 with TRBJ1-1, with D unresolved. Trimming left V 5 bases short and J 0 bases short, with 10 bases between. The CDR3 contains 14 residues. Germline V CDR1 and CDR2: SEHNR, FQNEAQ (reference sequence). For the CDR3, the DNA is TGTGCCAGCAGCATCCTCACAGTGAACACTGAAGCTTTCTTT. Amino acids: CASSILTVNTEAFF. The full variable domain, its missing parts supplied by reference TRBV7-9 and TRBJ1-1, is DTGVSQNPRHKITKRGQNVTFRCDPISEHNRLYWYRQTLGQGPEFLTYFQNEAQLEKSRLLSDRFSAERPKGSFSTLEIQRTEQGDSAMYLCASSILTVNTEAFFGQGTRLTVV.

The CDR3 DNA is TGTGCCAGCAGTGAGCTGACAGCTCAAGAGACCCAGTACTTC. This sequence encodes CASSELTAQETQYF. The chain is built from TRBV2 and TRBJ2-5, with a possible D match to TRBD1 (5 bases). This CDR3 has 14 residues. Per the germline V gene, CDR1 is SNHLY and CDR2 is FYNNEI. Trimming cost V 3 bases and J 2 bases, with 10 bases left between them.

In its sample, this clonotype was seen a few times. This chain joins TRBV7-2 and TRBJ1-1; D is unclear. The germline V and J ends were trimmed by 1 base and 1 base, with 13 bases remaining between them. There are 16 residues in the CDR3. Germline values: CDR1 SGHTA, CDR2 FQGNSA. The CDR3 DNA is TGTGCCAGCAGCTTAGTCCCGGTTCATTGGAACACTGAAGCTTTCTTT. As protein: CASSLVPVHWNTEAFF.

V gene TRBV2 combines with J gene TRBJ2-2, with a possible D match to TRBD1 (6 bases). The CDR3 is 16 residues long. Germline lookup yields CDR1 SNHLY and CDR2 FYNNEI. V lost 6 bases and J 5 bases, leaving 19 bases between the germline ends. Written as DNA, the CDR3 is TGTGCCAGCAGCGGCACTGTGGGGGCCGCGACCGGGGAGCTGTTTTTT. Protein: CASSGTVGAATGELFF.

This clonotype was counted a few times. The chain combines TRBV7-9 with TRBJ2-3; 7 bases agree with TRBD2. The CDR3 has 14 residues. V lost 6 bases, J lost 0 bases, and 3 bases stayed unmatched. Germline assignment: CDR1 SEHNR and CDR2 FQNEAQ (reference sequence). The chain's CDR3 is CASRTAGSTDTQYF. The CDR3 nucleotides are TGTGCCAGCAGGACAGCGGGGAGCACAGATACGCAGTATTTT.

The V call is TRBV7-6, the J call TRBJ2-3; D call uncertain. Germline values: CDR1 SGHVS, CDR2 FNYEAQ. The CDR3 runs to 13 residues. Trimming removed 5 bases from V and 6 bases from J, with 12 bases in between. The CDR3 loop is CASSQAGLDTQYF. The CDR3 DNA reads TGTGCCAGCAGCCAAGCAGGCCTGGATACGCAGTATTTT.

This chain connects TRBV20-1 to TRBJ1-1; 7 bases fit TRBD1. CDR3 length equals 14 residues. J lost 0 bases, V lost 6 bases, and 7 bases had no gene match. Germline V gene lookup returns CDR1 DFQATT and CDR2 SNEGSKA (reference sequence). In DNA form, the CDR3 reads TGCAGTGCAAAGACAGGGACCCTGAACACTGAAGCTTTCTTT. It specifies CSAKTGTLNTEAFF.